The clone carrying this T cell receptor (beta chain) is a singleton in its sample. Its antigen is unknown. This sample was included in a study of cytomegalovirus exposure and HLA in healthy donors. The CDR3 is made up of 12 amino acids. CDR1 is SEHNR, CDR2 FQNEAQ, per germline (reference sequence). V was shortened by 7 bases and J by 5 bases, with 11 bases between the two germline ends. The study, taken as a whole, reports: Presence/absence analyses treated sequencing depth as roughly uniform across donors.

The PCR used 60 Vbeta and 13 Jbeta primers. Using immunoSEQ multiplex PCR, the repertoire was profiled, and TCRdb retains in-frame clones only, with some absent. The sample contains more than 150,000 clones, around 86% of which appear only once. Specimen: PBMCs. This clonotype was obtained from a man aged 40-50 years in good health and CMV-seropositive. V gene TRBV7-9 combines with J gene TRBJ2-5; TRBD1 might be the D (6 bases). CDR3 protein: CASTDSRETQYF. The DNA of the CDR3 is TGTGCCAGCACGGACAGCCGGGAGACCCAGTACTTC.